These T cell receptor beta chains were read from a single sample in a study of CD4 T cells in relation to SARS-CoV-2 and coronaviruses. These receptors lack a known antigen. Some clones are missing from TCRdb's copy, which holds only in-frame ones; the method was immunoSEQ multiplex PCR. The table lists 30,000 or so clones, around 72% of them singletons. Sequences were obtained from CD4+ T cells from PBMCs, cultured in vitro. The source of these receptors is a human donor in good health. The CDR3 runs from the conserved cysteine through the conserved F or W. The order of the fields is V gene, J gene, D gene, clone size, CDR3 protein, CDR3 DNA. The D gene is left open where the match is weak. Only part of the rows carry a size: once, few, many, or a class if the clone is expanded.

>TRBV2|TRBJ1-5|TRBD1|NA
CASSEGQILQPQHF
TGTGCCAGCAGTGAGGGACAGATTTTACAGCCCCAGCATTTT
>TRBV6-5|TRBJ2-2|NA|few
CASSYSGTSTGELFF
TGTGCCAGCAGTTACTCCGGGACTTCCACCGGGGAGCTGTTTTTT
>TRBV7-2|TRBJ1-1|NA|few
CASSLSRDTEAFF
TGTGCCAGCAGCTTGAGCCGGGACACTGAAGCTTTCTTT
>TRBV5-8|TRBJ2-3|NA|NA
CASSLAGDTDTQYF
TGTGCCAGCAGCTTGGCGGGGGACACAGATACGCAGTATTTT
>TRBV2|TRBJ2-1|TRBD1|NA
CASSGGQGQRENEQFF
TGTGCCAGCAGTGGGGGACAGGGGCAGCGGGAGAATGAGCAGTTCTTC
>TRBV30|TRBJ1-6|NA|NA
CAWRLTNNSPLHF
TGTGCCTGGAGGCTTACCAACAATTCACCCCTCCACTTT
>TRBV10-3|TRBJ2-7|NA|NA
CAISESGNLREQYF
TGTGCCATCAGTGAGTCTGGGAACCTTCGCGAGCAGTACTTC
>TRBV7-3|TRBJ2-1|TRBD2|NA
CASSLWTSGQNEQFF
TGTGCCAGCAGCTTATGGACTAGCGGCCAAAATGAGCAGTTCTTC
>TRBV5-6|TRBJ1-1|TRBD1|NA
CASSFRDRAVNTEAFF
TGTGCCAGCAGCTTCCGGGACAGGGCGGTGAACACTGAAGCTTTCTTT
>TRBV4-3|TRBJ2-4|TRBD2|NA
CASSQVGGGNSNIQYF
TGCGCCAGCAGCCAAGTTGGCGGGGGGAACTCAAACATTCAGTACTTC
>TRBV6-5|TRBJ1-5|NA|NA
CASSLTGLNQPQHF
TGTGCCAGCAGTTTAACAGGGCTCAATCAGCCCCAGCATTTT
>TRBV11-2|TRBJ2-1|NA|NA
CASRRGGINEQFF
TGTGCCAGCCGTAGGGGGGGTATCAATGAGCAGTTCTTC
>TRBV7-6|TRBJ2-1|TRBD2|NA
CASSLQAGVNYNEQFF
TGTGCCAGCAGCTTGCAAGCGGGAGTGAACTACAATGAGCAGTTCTTC
>TRBV9|TRBJ1-2|TRBD1|once
CASSASGQGAEFLVSVYGYTF
TGTGCCAGCAGCGCGTCGGGACAGGGGGCAGAGTTTCTAGTGTCTGTCTATGGCTACACCTTC
>TRBV7-2|TRBJ1-2|TRBD1|NA
CASTADRVRGYTF
TGTGCCAGCACCGCGGACAGGGTGAGGGGCTACACCTTC
>TRBV5-6|TRBJ1-1|NA|NA
CASSLAGFTEAFF
TGTGCCAGCAGCTTGGCTGGTTTCACTGAAGCTTTCTTT
>TRBV25-1|TRBJ1-3|NA|NA
CASSVGWTGNTIYF
TGTGCCAGCAGTGTTGGGTGGACTGGAAACACCATATATTTT
>TRBV9|TRBJ2-7|TRBD2|NA
CASSPWGRGGYVEQYF
TGTGCCAGCAGCCCCTGGGGGCGGGGGGGCTATGTAGAGCAGTACTTC
>TRBV5-1|TRBJ2-1|NA|few
CASSPKGVPYNEQFF
TGCGCCAGCAGTCCCAAGGGCGTACCCTACAATGAGCAGTTCTTC
>TRBV4-3|TRBJ1-2|NA|NA
CASSQDLRQGRDYGYTF
TGCGCCAGCAGCCAAGATTTGCGGCAGGGGCGCGACTATGGCTACACCTTC
>TRBV3-1/TRBV3-2|TRBJ1-1|NA|NA
CASSQVGGRTEAFF
TGTGCCAGCAGCCAAGTTGGGGGTCGCACTGAAGCTTTCTTT
>TRBV18|TRBJ1-1|TRBD1|NA
CASSPTAGGFTEAFF
TGTGCCAGCTCACCAACGGCAGGGGGCTTCACTGAAGCTTTCTTT
>TRBV11-2|TRBJ2-1|NA|NA
CASTRDPSGNEQFF
TGTGCCAGCACCCGGGACCCCTCGGGCAATGAGCAGTTCTTC
>TRBV3-1/TRBV3-2|TRBJ1-1|NA|NA
CASSYHGGQRSNTEAFF
TGTGCCAGCAGCTACCACGGGGGCCAAAGGTCGAACACTGAAGCTTTCTTT
>TRBV7-9|TRBJ2-7|TRBD2|NA
CASSLRGLAPWEQYF
TGTGCCAGCAGCTTAAGGGGACTAGCGCCCTGGGAGCAGTACTTC
>TRBV9|TRBJ2-1|TRBD2|once
CASSRSGGLSNEQFF
TGTGCCAGCAGCCGAAGCGGGGGGCTCTCCAATGAGCAGTTCTTC
>TRBV6-1|TRBJ2-7|NA|once
CASSEIQADEQYF
TGTGCCAGCAGTGAAATACAGGCAGACGAGCAGTACTTC
>TRBV11-2|TRBJ2-3|TRBD2|NA
CASSLIAGEFTDTQYF
TGTGCCAGCAGCTTGATAGCGGGGGAATTCACAGATACGCAGTATTTT
>TRBV4-1|TRBJ1-2|NA|NA
CASSQFGGKRGYTF
TGCGCCAGCAGCCAATTCGGAGGGAAACGGGGCTACACCTTC
>TRBV7-9|TRBJ2-1|TRBD2|NA
CASSFLSGIGNEQFF
TGTGCCAGCAGCTTTCTTAGCGGGATTGGTAATGAGCAGTTCTTC
>TRBV3-1/TRBV3-2|TRBJ2-7|NA|NA
CASSQTVASYEQYF
TGTGCCAGCAGCCAAACGGTTGCCTCCTACGAGCAGTACTTC
>TRBV6-5|TRBJ2-7|TRBD2|NA
CASSSPGLASYEQYF
TGTGCCAGCAGTTCACCGGGACTAGCAAGTTACGAGCAGTACTTC
>TRBV6-5|TRBJ2-5|NA|NA
CASSYGGRPETQYF
TGTGCCAGCAGTTACGGGGGGCGGCCAGAGACCCAGTACTTC
>TRBV6-5|TRBJ1-4|NA|NA
CASSLMTATNEKLFF
TGTGCCAGCAGTTTAATGACAGCTACTAATGAAAAACTGTTTTTT
>TRBV28|TRBJ1-5|NA|NA
CSCGHNQPQHF
TGTTCATGTGGTCACAATCAGCCCCAGCATTTT
>TRBV7-9|TRBJ1-2|NA|NA
CASSGMMNYGYTF
TGTGCCAGCAGCGGGATGATGAACTATGGCTACACCTTC
>TRBV7-2|TRBJ2-1|NA|once
CASSPSHNNEQFF
TGTGCCAGCAGCCCCTCCCATAACAATGAGCAGTTCTTC
>TRBV7-2|TRBJ2-1|TRBD2|NA
CASSWGRLAGGGVQFF
TGTGCCAGCAGCTGGGGACGCCTAGCGGGGGGTGGTGTGCAGTTCTTC
>TRBV9|TRBJ2-7|NA|NA
CASSGPGAATYEQYF
TGTGCCAGCAGCGGACCGGGCGCCGCTACCTACGAGCAGTACTTC
>TRBV6-5|TRBJ1-3|NA|NA
CASSRDGIGNTIYF
TGTGCCAGCAGTCGGGATGGGATCGGAAACACCATATATTTT
>TRBV9|TRBJ2-5|TRBD2|NA
CASSVEGLAGAGETQYF
TGTGCCAGCAGCGTAGAGGGGCTAGCGGGGGCCGGGGAGACCCAGTACTTC
>TRBV6-5|TRBJ1-1|TRBD1|NA
CASSSVTGDTEAFF
TGTGCCAGCAGTTCGGTGACAGGGGACACTGAAGCTTTCTTT
>TRBV4-3|TRBJ2-2|NA|few
CASSPLSPGELFF
TGCGCCAGCAGCCCGCTCTCGCCCGGGGAGCTGTTTTTT
>TRBV7-3|TRBJ2-1|NA|NA
CASSVDTARRNEQFF
TGTGCCAGCAGCGTCGACACCGCCCGAAGGAATGAGCAGTTCTTC
>TRBV4-2|TRBJ2-3|NA|NA
CASSQDPSGQRGADTQYF
TGTGCCAGCAGCCAAGATCCCAGCGGGCAAAGAGGCGCAGATACGCAGTATTTT
>TRBV27|TRBJ1-5|TRBD1|few
CASRPTGGVTHF
TGTGCCAGCAGACCGACAGGGGGGGTTACGCATTTT
>TRBV7-9|TRBJ2-5|TRBD1|once
CASSLVSVGQGRKETQYF
TGTGCCAGCAGCTTAGTTTCGGTCGGACAGGGGAGAAAAGAGACCCAGTACTTC
>TRBV19|TRBJ1-5|NA|NA
CASSSQGNQPQHF
TGTGCCAGTAGCAGCCAGGGGAATCAGCCCCAGCATTTT
>TRBV7-9|TRBJ2-7|TRBD1|NA
CASSPPTGTGAYEQYF
TGTGCCAGCAGCCCTCCGACCGGGACAGGGGCCTACGAGCAGTACTTC
>TRBV2|TRBJ2-7|NA|NA
CASSVRTSPYEQYF
TGTGCCAGCAGTGTTCGTACTAGCCCCTACGAGCAGTACTTC
>TRBV10-3|TRBJ1-2|NA|NA
CAISVREKGYGYGYTF
TGTGCCATCAGCGTCAGAGAAAAAGGGTACGGCTATGGCTACACCTTC
>TRBV7-2|TRBJ2-7|TRBD2|NA
CASRIAGNIYEQYF
TGTGCCAGCCGCATAGCGGGGAATATCTACGAGCAGTACTTC
>TRBV4-3|TRBJ2-3|NA|NA
CASSQWSEADTQYF
TGCGCCAGCAGCCAATGGTCAGAGGCAGATACGCAGTATTTT